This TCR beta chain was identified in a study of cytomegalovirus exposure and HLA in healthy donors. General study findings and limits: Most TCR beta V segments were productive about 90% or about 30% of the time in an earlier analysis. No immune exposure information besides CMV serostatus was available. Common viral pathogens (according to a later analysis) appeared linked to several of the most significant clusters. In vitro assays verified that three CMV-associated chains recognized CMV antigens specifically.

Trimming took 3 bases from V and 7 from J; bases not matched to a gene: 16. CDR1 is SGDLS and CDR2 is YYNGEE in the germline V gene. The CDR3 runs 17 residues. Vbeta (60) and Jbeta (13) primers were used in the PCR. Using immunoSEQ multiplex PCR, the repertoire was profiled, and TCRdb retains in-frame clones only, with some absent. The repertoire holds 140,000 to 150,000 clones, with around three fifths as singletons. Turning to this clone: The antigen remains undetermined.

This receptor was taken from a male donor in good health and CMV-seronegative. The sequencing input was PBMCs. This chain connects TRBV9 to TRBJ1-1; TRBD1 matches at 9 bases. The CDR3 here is CASSDQTGGRYVGEAFF. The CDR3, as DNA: TGTGCCAGCAGCGATCAGACAGGGGGGAGGTACGTCGGTGAAGCTTTCTTT.